The present T cell receptor beta chain was sequenced within a study of T cells after yellow fever vaccination. TCRdb passed the 5' RACE reads through MiXCR, listing each CDR3 protein once. The sample lists roughly 120,000 distinct CDR3 sequences, about 7.8% seen once, with 2.7% in the top ten. With 5 bases clipped from V and 10 bases from J, the junction kept 8 bases outside the gene matches. There are 12 residues in the CDR3. Germline V gives CDR1 DFQATT, CDR2 SNEGSKA (reference sequence). This clonotype showed up many times. This chain links TRBV20-1 with TRBJ1-1; 9 bases are shared with TRBD1. This receptor was identified in a young man who received the YFV17D yellow fever vaccine. This sample comprised CD4+ T cells sorted from PBMCs, obtained 35 to 50 days after the first yellow fever vaccination. CDR3 DNA: TGCAGTGCTCCGAAACAGGGGGCGCGAGCTTTCTTT. Translated, it gives CSAPKQGARAFF.